This is a list of T cell receptor beta chains from one sample in a study of cytomegalovirus exposure and HLA in healthy donors. Sequencing was performed with immunoSEQ multiplex PCR; in TCRdb, only in-frame clones are kept and a portion is missing. The sample has approximately 210,000 clones; roughly 80% are singletons. Sequenced material: PBMCs. These receptors originate from a woman in her fifties or sixties in good health and CMV-seronegative. Both conserved end residues are part of each CDR3. A D gene is named only where the DNA matches it firmly. Size values are once, few and many counts, or a class for expanded clones, and some rows have none.

cdr3_aa | cdr3_nt | j_call | clone_size | v_call | d_call | cdr3_length
CASSPDRGAFF | TGTGCCAGCAGCCCGGACAGGGGAGCTTTCTTT | TRBJ1-1 | NA | TRBV11-2 | TRBD1 | 11
CASRLAADTGELFF | TGTGCCAGTAGACTAGCGGCGGACACCGGGGAGCTGTTTTTT | TRBJ2-2 | NA | TRBV19 | TRBD2 | 14
CASSLGQGRNQPQHF | TGTGCCAGCAGCCTTGGACAGGGGAGGAATCAGCCCCAGCATTTT | TRBJ1-5 | once | TRBV7-9 | TRBD1 | 15
CASSMIPGNEQFF | TGTGCCAGCAGCATGATCCCGGGGAATGAGCAGTTCTTC | TRBJ2-1 | NA | TRBV7-2 | NA | 13
CSGGRWGGEVTGELFF | TGCAGCGGCGGGCGATGGGGGGGCGAAGTCACCGGGGAGCTGTTTTTT | TRBJ2-2 | NA | TRBV29-1 | NA | 16
CAISRFPSSGNTIYF | TGTGCCATCAGCCGGTTTCCCTCTTCTGGAAACACCATATATTTT | TRBJ1-3 | few | TRBV10-3 | NA | 15
CASKGGFQETQYF | TGTGCCAGCAAAGGGGGTTTCCAAGAGACCCAGTACTTC | TRBJ2-5 | NA | TRBV6-1 | NA | 13
CASSLRVGGFDTGELFF | TGTGCCAGCAGCTTGCGGGTCGGGGGGTTCGACACCGGGGAGCTGTTTTTT | TRBJ2-2 | NA | TRBV5-8 | TRBD2 | 17
CASSWDYRDTQYF | TGTGCCAGCAGCTGGGACTACCGAGATACGCAGTATTTT | TRBJ2-3 | NA | TRBV7-8 | TRBD2 | 13
CASSRGDTSYEQYF | TGTGCCAGCAGTCGGGGGGACACCTCCTACGAGCAGTACTTC | TRBJ2-7 | NA | TRBV2 | NA | 14
CASSLGTGKYEQYF | TGTGCCAGCAGTTTGGGGACAGGGAAATACGAGCAGTACTTC | TRBJ2-7 | once | TRBV27 | TRBD1 | 14
CASSPALGGQGRETQYF | TGTGCCAGCAGCCCCGCCCTTGGGGGCCAGGGGAGAGAGACCCAGTACTTC | TRBJ2-5 | NA | TRBV28 | NA | 17
CASLSREANHGYTF | TGTGCCAGCTTATCTAGAGAGGCTAACCATGGCTACACCTTC | TRBJ1-2 | NA | TRBV28 | NA | 14
CASSSSGTGRNEQFF | TGCGCCAGCAGCTCCAGCGGGACTGGTAGGAATGAGCAGTTCTTC | TRBJ2-1 | NA | TRBV5-1 | TRBD2 | 15
CASSPPGRGLNTEAFF | TGTGCCAGCTCACCACCTGGGCGGGGGCTGAACACTGAAGCTTTCTTT | TRBJ1-1 | once | TRBV18 | NA | 16
CASSLATDLDTQYF | TGCGCCAGCAGCTTGGCCACGGACTTGGATACGCAGTATTTT | TRBJ2-3 | NA | TRBV5-1 | NA | 14
CASSYGGQGVEKLFF | TGTGCCAGCAGTTACGGGGGACAGGGGGTTGAAAAACTGTTTTTT | TRBJ1-4 | few | TRBV6-5 | TRBD1 | 15
CATRARDTYYEQYF | TGTGCCACCCGGGCCCGGGACACTTACTACGAGCAGTACTTC | TRBJ2-7 | NA | TRBV6-5 | NA | 14
CSVEAGGDTQYF | TGCAGCGTTGAGGCAGGGGGTGATACGCAGTATTTT | TRBJ2-3 | NA | TRBV29-1 | TRBD1 | 12
CASSEGRGVGETQYF | TGTGCCAGCAGTGAGGGACGGGGGGTTGGGGAGACCCAGTACTTC | TRBJ2-5 | NA | TRBV2 | TRBD2 | 15